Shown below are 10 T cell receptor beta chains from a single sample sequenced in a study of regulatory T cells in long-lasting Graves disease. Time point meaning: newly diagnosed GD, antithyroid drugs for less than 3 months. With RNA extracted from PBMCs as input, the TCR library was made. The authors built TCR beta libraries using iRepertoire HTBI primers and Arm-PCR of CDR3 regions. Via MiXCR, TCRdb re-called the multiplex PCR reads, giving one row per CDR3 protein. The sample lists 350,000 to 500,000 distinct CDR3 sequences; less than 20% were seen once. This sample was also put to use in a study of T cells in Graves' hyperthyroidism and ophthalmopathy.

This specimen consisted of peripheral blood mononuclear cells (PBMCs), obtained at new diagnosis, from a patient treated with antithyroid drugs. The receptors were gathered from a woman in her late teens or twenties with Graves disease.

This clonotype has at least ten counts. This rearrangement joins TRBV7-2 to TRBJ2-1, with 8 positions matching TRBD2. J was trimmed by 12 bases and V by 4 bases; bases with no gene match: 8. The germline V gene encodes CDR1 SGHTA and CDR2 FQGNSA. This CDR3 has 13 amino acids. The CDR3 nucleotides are TGTGCCAGCAGCTCGCCATCGGGACTAGTGCAGTTCTTC. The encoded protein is CASSSPSGLVQFF.

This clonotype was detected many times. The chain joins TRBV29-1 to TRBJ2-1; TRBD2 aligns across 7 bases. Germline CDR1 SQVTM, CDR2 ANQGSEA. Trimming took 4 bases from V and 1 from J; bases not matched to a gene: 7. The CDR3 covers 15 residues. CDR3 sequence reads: CSVGITGGSYNEQFF. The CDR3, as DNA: TGCAGCGTTGGAATCACGGGGGGATCCTACAATGAGCAGTTCTTC.

The CDR3 sequence is CASSLARGWGSTDTQYF. The CDR3 DNA reads TGTGCCAGCAGCTTAGCGCGTGGGTGGGGAAGCACAGATACGCAGTATTTT. The V gene is TRBV7-2, the J gene TRBJ2-3; D call uncertain. V was pared by 0 bases and J by 0 bases, with 13 bases between. The length of the CDR3 is 17 residues. The germline gives CDR1 SGHTA, CDR2 FQGNSA.

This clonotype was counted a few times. This CDR3 is CASSLGADSNQPQHF. CDR3 DNA sequence: TGTGCCAGCAGTCTAGGGGCGGATAGCAATCAGCCCCAGCATTTT. The chain joins TRBV12-3 or TRBV12-4 to TRBJ1-5, with D tentatively TRBD1 (5 bases). V was shortened by 5 bases and J by 0 bases, with 11 bases between the two germline ends. The CDR3 runs 15 residues.

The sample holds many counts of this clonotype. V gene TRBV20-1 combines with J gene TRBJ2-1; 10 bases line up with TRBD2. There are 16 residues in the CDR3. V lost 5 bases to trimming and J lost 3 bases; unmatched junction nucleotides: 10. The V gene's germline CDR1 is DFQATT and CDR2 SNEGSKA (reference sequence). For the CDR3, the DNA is TGCAGTGCTCTCGGGGCCAGCGGGAGGGTCTACAATGAGCAGTTCTTC. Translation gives CSALGASGRVYNEQFF.

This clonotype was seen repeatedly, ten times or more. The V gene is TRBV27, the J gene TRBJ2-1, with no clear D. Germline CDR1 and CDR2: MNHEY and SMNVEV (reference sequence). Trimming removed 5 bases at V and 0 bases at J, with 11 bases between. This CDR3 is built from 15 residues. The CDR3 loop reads CASSDGTSSYNEQFF. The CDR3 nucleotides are TGTGCCAGCAGTGATGGAACAAGCTCCTACAATGAGCAGTTCTTC.

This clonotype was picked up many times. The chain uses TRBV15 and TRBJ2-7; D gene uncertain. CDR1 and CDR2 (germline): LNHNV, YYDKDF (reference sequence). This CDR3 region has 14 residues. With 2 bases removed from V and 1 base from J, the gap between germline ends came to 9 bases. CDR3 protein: CATSRSGDSYEQYF. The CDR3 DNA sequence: TGTGCCACCAGCAGAAGTGGGGATTCCTACGAGCAGTACTTC. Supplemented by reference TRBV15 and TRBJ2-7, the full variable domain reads DAMVIQNPRYQVTQFGKPVTLSCSQTLNHNVMYWYQQKSSQAPKLLFHYYDKDFNNEADTPDNFQSRRPNTSFCFLDIRSPGLGDTAMYLCATSRSGDSYEQYFGPGTRLTVT.

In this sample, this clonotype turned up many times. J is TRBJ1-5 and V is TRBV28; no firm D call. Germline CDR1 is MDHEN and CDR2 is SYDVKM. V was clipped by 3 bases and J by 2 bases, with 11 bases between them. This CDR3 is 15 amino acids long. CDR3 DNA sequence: TGTGCCAGCAGTTTGGGAGGTCCGCGCAATCAGCCCCAGCATTTT. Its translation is CASSLGGPRNQPQHF.

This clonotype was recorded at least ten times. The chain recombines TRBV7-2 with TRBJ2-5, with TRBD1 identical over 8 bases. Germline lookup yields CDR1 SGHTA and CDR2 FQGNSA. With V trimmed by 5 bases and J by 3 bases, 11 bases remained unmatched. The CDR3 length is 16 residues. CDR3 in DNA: TGTGCCAGCAGCATTCTTCAGGGGGCGGCTAAAGAGACCCAGTACTTC. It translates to CASSILQGAAKETQYF.

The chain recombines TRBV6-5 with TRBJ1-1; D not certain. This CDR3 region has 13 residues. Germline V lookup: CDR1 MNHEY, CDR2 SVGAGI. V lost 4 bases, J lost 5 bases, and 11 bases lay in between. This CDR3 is CASSFSGKTEAFF. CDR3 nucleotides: TGTGCCAGCAGTTTTAGCGGGAAAACTGAAGCTTTCTTT.